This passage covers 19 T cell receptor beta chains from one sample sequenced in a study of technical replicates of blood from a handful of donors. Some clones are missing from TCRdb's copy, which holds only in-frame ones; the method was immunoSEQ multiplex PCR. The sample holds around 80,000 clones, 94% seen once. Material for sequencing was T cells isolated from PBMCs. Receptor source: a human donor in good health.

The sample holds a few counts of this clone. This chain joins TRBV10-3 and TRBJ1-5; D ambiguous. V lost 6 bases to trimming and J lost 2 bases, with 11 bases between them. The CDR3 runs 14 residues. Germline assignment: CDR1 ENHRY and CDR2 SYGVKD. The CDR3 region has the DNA TGTGCCATCAGGGACGGGGAGGGCAATCAGCCCCAGCATTTT. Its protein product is CAIRDGEGNQPQHF.

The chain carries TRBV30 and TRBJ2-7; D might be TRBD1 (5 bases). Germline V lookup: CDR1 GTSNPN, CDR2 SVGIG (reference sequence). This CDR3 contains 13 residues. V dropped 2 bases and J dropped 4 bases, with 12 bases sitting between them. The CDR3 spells CAWSQSGQYEQYF. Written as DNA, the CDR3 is TGTGCCTGGAGTCAGTCAGGGCAATACGAGCAGTACTTC.

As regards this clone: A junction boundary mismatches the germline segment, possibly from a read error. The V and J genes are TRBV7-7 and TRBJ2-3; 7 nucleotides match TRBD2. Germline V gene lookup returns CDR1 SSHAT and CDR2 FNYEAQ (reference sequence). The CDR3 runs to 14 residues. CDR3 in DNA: TGTGCTAGCAGCTTAGGGCTAGCGGCAGATACGCAGTATTTT. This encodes CASSLGLAADTQYF.

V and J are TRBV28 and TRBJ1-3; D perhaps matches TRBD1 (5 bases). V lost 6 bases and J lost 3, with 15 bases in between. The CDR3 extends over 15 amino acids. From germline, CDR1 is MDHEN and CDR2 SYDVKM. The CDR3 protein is CASSENGGVGNTIYF. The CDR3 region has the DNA TGTGCCAGCAGCGAAAACGGAGGGGTTGGAAACACCATATATTTT.

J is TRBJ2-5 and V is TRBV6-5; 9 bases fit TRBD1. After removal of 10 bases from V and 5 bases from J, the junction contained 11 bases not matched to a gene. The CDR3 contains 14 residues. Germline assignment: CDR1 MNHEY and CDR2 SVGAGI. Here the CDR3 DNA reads TGTGCCATTTCCCAGGACAGGGGTTATGAGACCCAGTACTTC. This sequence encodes CAISQDRGYETQYF.

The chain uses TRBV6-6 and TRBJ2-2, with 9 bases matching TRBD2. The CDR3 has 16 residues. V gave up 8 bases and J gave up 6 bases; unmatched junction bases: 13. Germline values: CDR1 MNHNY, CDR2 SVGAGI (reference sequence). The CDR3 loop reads CASGPRGRELAGELFF. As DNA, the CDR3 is TGTGCCAGCGGGCCTCGCGGGAGGGAATTAGCCGGGGAGCTGTTTTTT.

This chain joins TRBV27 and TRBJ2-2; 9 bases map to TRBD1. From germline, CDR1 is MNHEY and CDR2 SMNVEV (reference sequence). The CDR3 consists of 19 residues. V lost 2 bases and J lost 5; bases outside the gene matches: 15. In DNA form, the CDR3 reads TGTGCCAGCAGTTTAACCCCAGTCCCGGGACAGGGCCCTACCGGGGAGCTGTTTTTT. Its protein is CASSLTPVPGQGPTGELFF.

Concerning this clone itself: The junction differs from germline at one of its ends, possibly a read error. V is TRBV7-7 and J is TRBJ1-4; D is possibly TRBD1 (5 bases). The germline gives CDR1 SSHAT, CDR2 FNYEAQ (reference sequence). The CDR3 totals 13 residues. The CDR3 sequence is CASSLSTGSKLFF. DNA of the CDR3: TGTGCTAGCAGCTTATCAACAGGTTCAAAACTGTTTTTT.

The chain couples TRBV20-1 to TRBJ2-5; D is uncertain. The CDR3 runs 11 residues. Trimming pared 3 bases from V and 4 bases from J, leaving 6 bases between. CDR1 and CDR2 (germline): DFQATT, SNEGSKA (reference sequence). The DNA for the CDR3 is TGCAGTGCTAGTACGGGAGAGACCCAGTACTTC. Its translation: CSASTGETQYF.

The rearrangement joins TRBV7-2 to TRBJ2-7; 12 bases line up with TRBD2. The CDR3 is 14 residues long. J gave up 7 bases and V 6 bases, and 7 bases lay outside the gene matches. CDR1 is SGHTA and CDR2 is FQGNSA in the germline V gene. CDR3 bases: TGTGCCAGCAGTTTACTAGCGGGAGGCCGGGAGCAGTACTTC. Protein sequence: CASSLLAGGREQYF.

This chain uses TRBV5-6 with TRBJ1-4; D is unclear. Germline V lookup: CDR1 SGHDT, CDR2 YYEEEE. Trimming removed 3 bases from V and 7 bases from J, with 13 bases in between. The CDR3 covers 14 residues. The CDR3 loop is CASSSEVMSEKLFF. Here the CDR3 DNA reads TGTGCCAGCAGCTCCGAGGTAATGAGTGAAAAACTGTTTTTT.

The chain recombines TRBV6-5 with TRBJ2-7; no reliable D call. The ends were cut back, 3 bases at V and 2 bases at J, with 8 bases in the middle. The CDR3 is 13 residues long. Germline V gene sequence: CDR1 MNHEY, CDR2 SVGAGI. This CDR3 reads CASSYMAAYEQYF. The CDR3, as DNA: TGTGCCAGCAGTTATATGGCAGCCTACGAGCAGTACTTC.

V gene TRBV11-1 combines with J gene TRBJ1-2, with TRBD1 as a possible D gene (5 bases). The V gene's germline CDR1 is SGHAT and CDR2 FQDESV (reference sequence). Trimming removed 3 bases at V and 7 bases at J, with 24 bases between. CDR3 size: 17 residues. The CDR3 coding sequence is TGTGCCAGCAGCTTGAACCCCCGAGGCGGGACCTATGGTGGCTACACCTTC. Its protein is CASSLNPRGGTYGGYTF. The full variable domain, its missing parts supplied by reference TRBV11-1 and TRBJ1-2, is EAEVAQSPRYKITEKSQAVAFWCDPISGHATLYWYRQILGQGPELLVQFQDESVVDDSQLPKDRFSAERLKGVDSTLKIQPAELGDSAMYLCASSLNPRGGTYGGYTFGSGTRLTVV.

The CDR3 DNA is TGTGCCAGCACAGACTGGCCAGATACGCAGTATTTT. This codes for CASTDWPDTQYF. The J gene is TRBJ2-3, the V gene TRBV13; no definite D call. Trimming took 7 bases from V and 4 from J, leaving 9 bases between them. The length of the CDR3 is 12 residues. Germline assignment: CDR1 PRHDT and CDR2 FYEKMQ (reference sequence).

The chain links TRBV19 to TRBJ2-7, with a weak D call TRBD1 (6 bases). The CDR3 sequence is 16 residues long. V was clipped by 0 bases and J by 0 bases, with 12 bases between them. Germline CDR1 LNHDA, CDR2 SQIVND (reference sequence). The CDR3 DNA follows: TGTGCCAGTAGTATAGAAGGGGGAAGGAGCTCCTACGAGCAGTACTTC. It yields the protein CASSIEGGRSSYEQYF.

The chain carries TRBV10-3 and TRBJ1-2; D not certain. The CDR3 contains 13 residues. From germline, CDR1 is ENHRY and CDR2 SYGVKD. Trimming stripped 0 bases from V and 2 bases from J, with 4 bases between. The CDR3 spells CAISESQNYGYTF. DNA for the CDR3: TGTGCCATCAGTGAGTCACAGAACTATGGCTACACCTTC.

The CDR3 DNA reads TGTGCCAGCAGCCTGATACCTTCTCGGGAGCAGTACTTC. Its protein product is CASSLIPSREQYF. The chain carries TRBV7-2 and TRBJ2-7; D gene uncertain. Germline assignment: CDR1 SGHTA and CDR2 FQGNSA. The CDR3 consists of 13 residues. The V end was cut by 5 bases, the J end by 7 bases, with 15 bases between.

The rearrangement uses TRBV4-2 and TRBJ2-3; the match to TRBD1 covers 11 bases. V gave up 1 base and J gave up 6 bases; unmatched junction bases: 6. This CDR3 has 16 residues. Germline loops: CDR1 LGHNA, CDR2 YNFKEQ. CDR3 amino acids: CASSQVWTGGWDTQYF. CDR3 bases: TGTGCCAGCAGCCAAGTATGGACAGGGGGCTGGGATACGCAGTATTTT.

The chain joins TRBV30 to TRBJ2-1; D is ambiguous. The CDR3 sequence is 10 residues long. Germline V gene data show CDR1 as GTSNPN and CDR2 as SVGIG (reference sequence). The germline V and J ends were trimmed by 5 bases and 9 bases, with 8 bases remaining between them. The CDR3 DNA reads TGTGCCTGGGAACAATTTGAGCAGTTCTTC. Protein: CAWEQFEQFF.